The entry below describes one TCR beta chain. Its antigen is not known. Germline V gene lookup returns CDR1 LGHNA and CDR2 YSLEER. CDR3 length: 14 residues. The V end lost 1 base, the J end lost 5 bases, and 8 bases lay between the germline ends. The time point denotes: peripheral blood 6 weeks after treatment start. Produced via immunoSEQ multiplex PCR; TCRdb's table is partial and in-frame only. The top ten hold 2% to 3% of the sample, which has 40,000 to 55,000 clones, 88% seen once. This sample is part of a study of PD-L1 blockade in urothelial cancer. Study-level findings and limits: Greater 3-week expansion of tumor-associated blood clones was recorded for durable-benefit patients. TCR clonality was measured in pretreatment peripheral blood. Clonality below the median predicted better survival.

Source: PBMCs, taken around atezolizumab (anti-PD-L1) treatment. The clonotype was recovered from a man aged 55 to 70 with urothelial cancer. This chain connects TRBV4-3 to TRBJ2-2; D might be TRBD2 (6 bases). The CDR3 here is CASSQGGTTGELFF. In DNA, the CDR3 is TGCGCCAGCAGCCAAGGGGGGACTACCGGGGAGCTGTTTTTT.